This TCR beta chain was observed in a study of CD8+CD57+ T cells in acquired aplastic anemia. Looking at the study overall: On average, sorted CD4+ and CD8+ cells gave approximately 3.5 ug of DNA.

Germline V gene data show CDR1 as DFQATT and CDR2 as SNEGSKA (reference sequence). The V and J ends lost 3 bases and 0 bases respectively, with 9 bases between them. The CDR3 loop spans 13 amino acids. Of note for this clonotype: Its antigen remains unknown.

Study results and limitations: Controls and patients did not differ significantly in CD8+ Simpson's diversity.

Genomic DNA, the template, was used for profiling of the TCR beta VDJ and CDR3. Each CDR3 protein gets one entry after TCRdb re-called the reads with MiXCR. The sample gives about 42,000 distinct CDR3 sequences, 65% to 70% of which show up once; about 22% is in the top ten. This TCR came from a human donor in good health, serving as a control. The chain combines TRBV20-1 with TRBJ2-7; D unclear. Material: sorted CD4+, CD8+, or CD8+CD57+ T cells (not recorded which) from PBMCs. In DNA form, the CDR3 reads TGCAGTGCTAGGGTGGGGATCTCCTACGAGCAGTACTTC. It translates to CSARVGISYEQYF.